These 13 T cell receptor beta chains were all obtained from the same sample, sequenced in a study of shared clonotypes between healthy human individuals. The data were produced by immunoSEQ multiplex PCR, yet TCRdb's version contains in-frame clones alone and is incomplete. The sample contains approximately 1.5 million clones, approximately 98% of which appear only once. Sequencing was performed on naive CD4+ T cells sorted from blood. This sample's subset: CD45RA+ positively selected. The receptors were gathered from a man aged 30 to 39 in good health.

The CDR3 DNA is TGTGCCAGCAGCGGGAGCGCGGGGGGCGGGAGACACTCCTACAATGAGCAGTTCTTC. It specifies CASSGSAGGGRHSYNEQFF. The chain joins TRBV5-4 to TRBJ2-1, with 8 bases matching TRBD2. Germline CDR1 is SGHNT and CDR2 is YYREEE (reference sequence). V dropped 4 bases and J dropped 0; count of bases not matched to a gene: 15. The CDR3 length is 19 residues.

This sequence joins TRBV6-1 and TRBJ2-4; 10 bases map to TRBD2. This CDR3 has 17 residues. The trim removed 4 bases at V and 2 bases at J, leaving 8 bases unmatched. In germline, CDR1 is MNHNS, CDR2 SASEGT. The CDR3 reads CASSVASGSVPKNIQYF. DNA of the CDR3: TGTGCCAGCAGTGTGGCTAGCGGGAGTGTTCCCAAAAACATTCAGTACTTC.

The genes are TRBV10-3 and TRBJ2-1; D may be TRBD1 (5 bases). The CDR3 contains 15 residues. Germline lookup yields CDR1 ENHRY and CDR2 SYGVKD. V was clipped by 10 bases and J by 1 base, with 17 bases between them. CDR3 bases: TGTGCCACCCAACAACAGGCCGCTTCCTACAATGAGCAGTTCTTC. Translated, it gives CATQQQAASYNEQFF.

This rearrangement joins TRBV19 to TRBJ2-3, with D tentatively TRBD1 (6 bases). CDR1 is LNHDA and CDR2 is SQIVND in the germline V gene (reference sequence). V was clipped by 9 bases and J by 2 bases, with 12 bases between them. The CDR3 runs to 13 residues. In nucleotides, the CDR3 is TGTGCCAGGCCGGGACACCTCACAGATACGCAGTATTTT. This sequence encodes CARPGHLTDTQYF.

This sequence joins TRBV5-1 and TRBJ2-7; tentatively, D is TRBD1 (5 bases). V was pared by 4 bases and J by 6 bases, with 17 bases between. Per the germline V gene, CDR1 is SGHRS and CDR2 is YFSETQ. The CDR3 sequence is 14 residues long. For the CDR3, the DNA is TGCGCCAGCAGCGGATCCGGACAATCCGGCGAGCAGTACTTC. It codes for CASSGSGQSGEQYF.

This clone has more than one count but fewer than ten. This chain connects TRBV5-1 to TRBJ1-1, with D maybe TRBD1 (5 bases). The CDR3 length is 15 residues. V lost 4 bases and J 1 base, leaving 14 bases between the germline ends. CDR1 and CDR2 from the germline V gene are SGHRS and YFSETQ. The DNA for the CDR3 is TGCGCCAGCAGCCGGGTGGGGGGACCGAACACTGAAGCTTTCTTT. Its translation is CASSRVGGPNTEAFF.

This rearrangement joins TRBV19 to TRBJ1-2; 8 nucleotides match TRBD1. Germline V gene lookup returns CDR1 LNHDA and CDR2 SQIVND (reference sequence). The CDR3 consists of 15 residues. The V and J ends lost 6 bases and 4 bases, in that order; junction bases with no gene match: 10. The CDR3: CASSLSPGQAYGYTF. The CDR3 nucleotides read TGTGCCAGTAGCCTGTCCCCGGGACAGGCCTATGGCTACACCTTC.

The rearrangement links TRBV7-9 to TRBJ2-7, with TRBD1 identical over 7 bases. Germline V gene data show CDR1 as SEHNR and CDR2 as FQNEAQ (reference sequence). V trimming: 4 bases; J trimming: 2 bases; junction bases outside the gene matches: 11. CDR3 length equals 16 residues. The CDR3 spells CASSSLLGTATYEQYF. CDR3 sequence (DNA): TGTGCCAGCAGCTCTTTACTAGGGACAGCTACCTACGAGCAGTACTTC.

The CDR3, as DNA: TGCGCCAGCAGCTTGGGGGAAGCGGGACTCTCCTACAATGAGCAGTTCTTC. Protein sequence: CASSLGEAGLSYNEQFF. This sequence joins TRBV5-1 and TRBJ2-1, with 7 bases that match TRBD2. The V gene end was trimmed by 0 bases and the J gene end by 0 bases; junction bases not matched to a gene: 6. Germline values: CDR1 SGHRS, CDR2 YFSETQ. CDR3 length: 17 residues.

The CDR3 DNA follows: TGTGCCAGCAGTTTGCAGAGCAACTATGGCTACACCTTC. It translates to CASSLQSNYGYTF. The J gene is TRBJ1-2, the V gene TRBV28; D remains ambiguous. This CDR3 has 13 residues. Trimming took 3 bases from V and 2 from J, leaving 7 bases between them. Germline V gene lookup returns CDR1 MDHEN and CDR2 SYDVKM.

The gene calls are TRBV7-2 and TRBJ2-7; weak D call: TRBD2 (5 bases). This CDR3 contains 15 residues. V lost 3 bases, J lost 0 bases, and 12 bases lay in between. From germline, CDR1 is SGHTA and CDR2 FQGNSA. The CDR3 sequence is CASSFRAGDSYEQYF. The CDR3 DNA is TGTGCCAGCAGCTTTAGGGCCGGGGACTCCTACGAGCAGTACTTC.

This chain connects TRBV5-1 to TRBJ2-1, with 11 positions matching TRBD2. Germline-derived CDR1 and CDR2 are SGHRS and YFSETQ. V lost 2 bases and J lost 2; bases outside the gene matches: 6. The length of the CDR3 is 17 residues. The CDR3 DNA follows: TGCGCCAGCAGCTTACAACTAGCGGGGGACCCCTACAATGAGCAGTTCTTC. It encodes CASSLQLAGDPYNEQFF.

The genes are TRBV18 and TRBJ2-3; 9 bases align to TRBD1. Germline V CDR1 and CDR2: KGHSH, LQKENI. This CDR3 region has 16 residues. After removal of 1 base from V and 1 base from J, the junction contained 3 bases not matched to a gene. CDR3 loop: CASSPQQGARTDTQYF. The CDR3 bases are TGTGCCAGCTCACCACAACAGGGGGCCCGCACAGATACGCAGTATTTT. The full variable domain, its missing parts supplied by reference TRBV18 and TRBJ2-3, is NAGVMQNPRHLVRRRGQEARLRCSPMKGHSHVYWYRQLPEEGLKFMVYLQKENIIDESGMPKERFSAEFPKEGPSILRIQQVVRGDSAAYFCASSPQQGARTDTQYFGPGTRLTVL.